These 4 T cell receptor beta chains originate from one sample sequenced in a study of T-cell memory formation after mild COVID-19. One entry per CDR3 protein, called by TCRdb with MiXCR from the 5' RACE reads. The data show around 340,000 distinct CDR3 sequences, around 21% seen once. The specimen was PBMCs or a T cell subset sorted from them (not recorded which). Source of these receptors: an adult woman who had mild COVID-19 (a few samples of this study predate the infection). Cell type and time point are not known.

This clonotype occurred a few times. The chain links TRBV6-5 to TRBJ2-3; D is unclear. There are 15 residues in the CDR3. Deletions cut 6 bases from V and 0 bases from J, with 13 bases between. Germline CDR1 is MNHEY and CDR2 is SVGAGI. CDR3 amino acids: CASSPRGYSTDTQYF. CDR3 nucleotides: TGTGCCAGCAGCCCCCGCGGTTATAGCACAGATACGCAGTATTTT.

The chain has TRBV11-2 and TRBJ1-3; TRBD1 agrees at 8 bases. The length of the CDR3 is 15 residues. J gave up 4 bases and V 3 bases, and 5 bases lay outside the gene matches. The germline V gene encodes CDR1 SGHAT and CDR2 FQNNGV. DNA of the CDR3: TGTGCCAGCAGCTTGGGCAGGGGGCCCGGAAACACCATATATTTT. Amino acid sequence: CASSLGRGPGNTIYF.

V gene TRBV5-1 combines with J gene TRBJ2-7, with 10 bases aligning to TRBD1. This CDR3 contains 15 residues. The germline gives CDR1 SGHRS, CDR2 YFSETQ. J was trimmed by 6 bases and V by 4 bases; bases with no gene match: 10. The CDR3 DNA sequence: TGCGCCAGCAGCCAGCTGGGGACAGGGGATTTCGAGCAGTACTTC. Its protein is CASSQLGTGDFEQYF.

The chain is built from TRBV15 and TRBJ2-7, with D unclear. Germline V CDR1 and CDR2: LNHNV, YYDKDF (reference sequence). V shed 3 bases and J shed 4 bases, with 7 bases lying between them. The CDR3 spans 12 residues. The CDR3 region has the DNA TGTGCCACCAGCAGTGACTGGTACGAGCAGTACTTC. It translates to CATSSDWYEQYF.